These 15 T cell receptor beta chains originate from one sample sequenced in a study of blood T cell repertoires in COVID-19. Here immunoSEQ multiplex PCR was the method, and the copy in TCRdb shows in-frame clones only, minus some. Here the sample spans around 68,000 clones, approximately 88% being singletons. Sequenced sample: peripheral blood. The source is a woman aged 45-59 years with acute or convalescent COVID-19.

As concerns this clone: Other nucleotide sequences in the sample specify the same CDR3. CDR3 amino acids: CASSQGSGEQYF. The CDR3 nucleotides are TGTGCCAGCAGCCAAGGGAGTGGGGAGCAGTACTTC. The chain carries TRBV3-1 (or the pseudogene TRBV3-2) and TRBJ2-7; no clear D gene. V lost 1 base to trimming and J lost 7 bases, with 8 bases between them. The germline CDR1 and CDR2 sequences are LGHDT and YNNKEL (reference sequence). The CDR3 is made up of 12 amino acids.

This sequence joins TRBV27 and TRBJ2-7; D unresolved. V gave up 5 bases and J gave up 2 bases, with 25 bases separating them. Germline assignment: CDR1 MNHEY and CDR2 SMNVEV (reference sequence). The CDR3 length is 18 residues. The CDR3 loop is CASSLRPPQRGTAYEQYF. In DNA, the CDR3 is TGTGCCAGCAGTCTGAGGCCTCCGCAAAGAGGAACGGCCTACGAGCAGTACTTC.

J is TRBJ1-5 and V is TRBV6-6, with 8 bases aligning to TRBD1. The CDR3 consists of 15 residues. V was clipped by 0 bases and J by 6 bases; unmatched bases: 4. Germline CDR1 MNHNY, CDR2 SVGAGI (reference sequence). The CDR3 here is CASSYSRQGSQPQHF. CDR3 DNA sequence: TGTGCCAGCAGTTACTCTCGACAGGGGAGTCAGCCCCAGCATTTT.

This clone was counted only a few times. J is TRBJ2-5 and V is TRBV30; no clear D. The CDR3 is made up of 12 amino acids. Germline V gene sequence: CDR1 GTSNPN, CDR2 SVGIG (reference sequence). Trimming removed 1 base at V and 5 bases at J, with 8 bases between. CDR3 residues: CAWSAHGETQYF. In DNA form, the CDR3 reads TGTGCCTGGAGTGCCCACGGTGAGACCCAGTACTTC. Full variable domain (rest looked up from reference TRBV30 and TRBJ2-5): SQTIHQWPATLVQPVGSPLSLECTVEGTSNPNLYWYRQAAGRGLQLLFYSVGIGQISSEVPQNLSASRPQDRQFILSSKKLLLSDSGFYLCAWSAHGETQYFGPGTRLLVL.

J is TRBJ1-1 and V is TRBV7-2; TRBD1 is a possible D gene (6 bases). Trimming pared 1 base from V and 0 bases from J, leaving 15 bases between. The length of the CDR3 is 17 residues. Germline V gene data show CDR1 as SGHTA and CDR2 as FQGNSA. The CDR3 DNA sequence: TGTGCCAGCAGCTTAGGGACAGTCCTATCGATGAACACTGAAGCTTTCTTT. Encoded protein: CASSLGTVLSMNTEAFF.

The table lists this clone with a count of one. The gene calls are TRBV23-1 and TRBJ2-2, with TRBD1 identical over 7 bases. TRBV23-1 is reported as an ORF; its role is uncertain. The V gene end was trimmed by 8 bases and the J gene end by 8 bases; junction bases not matched to a gene: 8. This CDR3 comprises 13 residues. The CDR3: CASGNQGVGELFF. The CDR3 coding sequence is TGCGCCAGCGGAAACCAGGGGGTTGGGGAGCTGTTTTTT.

V usage is TRBV2 and J usage is TRBJ2-2, with unresolved D. V lost 5 bases, J lost 0 bases, and 10 bases lay in between. CDR1 and CDR2 (germline): SNHLY, FYNNEI. CDR3 size: 15 residues. CDR3 coding DNA: TGTGCCAGCAGTCTCGGCGGCACGAACACCGGGGAGCTGTTTTTT. The encoded protein is CASSLGGTNTGELFF.

This clone was detected only once. The chain has TRBV6-5 and TRBJ2-7; the match to TRBD1 covers 7 bases. J gave up 3 bases and V 3 bases, and 11 bases lay outside the gene matches. The CDR3 contains 16 residues. Germline CDR1 reads MNHEY; CDR2 reads SVGAGI. CDR3 in DNA: TGTGCCAGCAGTTATCCACGGGGACAGCCAAACTACGAGCAGTACTTC. This sequence encodes CASSYPRGQPNYEQYF.

V gene TRBV6-1 combines with J gene TRBJ1-2, with D maybe TRBD1 (5 bases). The V gene's germline CDR1 is MNHNS and CDR2 SASEGT. V dropped 2 bases and J dropped 2 bases, with 6 bases sitting between them. The CDR3 has 13 residues. The CDR3: CASSEQGNYGYTF. CDR3 DNA sequence: TGTGCCAGCAGTGAACAGGGAAACTATGGCTACACCTTC.

This clone was seen once. This chain uses TRBV30 with TRBJ2-1, with a possible D match to TRBD1 (6 bases). The length of the CDR3 is 12 residues. Germline CDR1 reads GTSNPN; CDR2 reads SVGIG (reference sequence). Trimming cost V 2 bases and J 11 bases, with 13 bases left between them. The CDR3 region is CAWSWARGQQFF. For the CDR3, the DNA is TGTGCCTGGAGTTGGGCCAGGGGTCAGCAGTTCTTC.

The rearrangement uses TRBV7-2 and TRBJ1-5; 7 nucleotides line up with TRBD1. The CDR3 totals 15 residues. After removal of 4 bases from V and 3 bases from J, the junction contained 6 bases not matched to a gene. The V gene's germline CDR1 is SGHTA and CDR2 FQGNSA. CDR3 protein: CASSSSTGFNQPQHF. The CDR3 DNA reads TGTGCCAGCAGCTCGTCGACAGGGTTCAATCAGCCCCAGCATTTT.

The rearrangement uses TRBV5-1 and TRBJ1-2; 9 nucleotides match TRBD1. Germline CDR1 SGHRS, CDR2 YFSETQ. J gave up 8 bases and V 4 bases, and 6 bases lay outside the gene matches. The CDR3 runs to 13 residues. The CDR3 sequence: CASSQGQGGGYTF. CDR3 DNA: TGCGCCAGCAGCCAGGGACAGGGAGGAGGCTACACCTTC.

The V call is TRBV12-3 or TRBV12-4, the J call TRBJ1-1, with D tentatively TRBD1 (6 bases). CDR3 size: 13 residues. V gave up 3 bases and J gave up 5 bases, with 10 bases separating them. CDR3 DNA sequence: TGTGCCAGCAGTTTCGGTGGACAGACTGAAGCTTTCTTT. The encoded protein is CASSFGGQTEAFF.

The V gene is TRBV7-9, the J gene TRBJ2-1; a possible D gene is TRBD1 (6 bases). The CDR3 length is 15 residues. Trimming took off 1 base at V and 6 bases at J, with 13 bases between the two ends. Germline V gene sequence: CDR1 SEHNR, CDR2 FQNEAQ (reference sequence). The CDR3 DNA is TGTGCCAGCAGCTTAGTGGGGGCCCGGGGCAATGAGCAGTTCTTC. This encodes CASSLVGARGNEQFF.

The chain carries TRBV11-2 and TRBJ1-2, with D unclear. The CDR3 contains 12 residues. V was cut by 5 bases and J by 7 bases, with 11 bases left in between. The germline V gene encodes CDR1 SGHAT and CDR2 FQNNGV. The CDR3 spells CASSLGGPGYTF. The CDR3 DNA reads as TGTGCCAGCAGCCTTGGAGGGCCTGGCTACACCTTC.